Listed here is a single TCR beta chain. Its antigen has not been determined. No base-level quality is on record; no much larger clone is a single base apart. These data belong to a study of PD-L1 blockade in urothelial cancer (dated by TCRdb to the late 2010s). Describing the broader study: All patients started therapy around 2014 and received atezolizumab 1,200 mg intravenously every 3 weeks. Pretreatment tumor samples, along with matched peripheral blood collected serially before and after atezolizumab treatment, underwent TCR sequencing. The study was an exploratory multi-omic analysis of somatic, immune and clinical correlates of response to PD-L1 blockade with atezolizumab in urothelial cancer. Durable clinical benefit was achieved by nine patients but not by the remaining 20. Blood samples were analyzed at 3 weeks after treatment start (second dose) and at 6 weeks after treatment start. A median of 141,255 T cells and tens of thousands of unique TCRs was obtained from blood samples, and a median clonality of 0.080 was observed. About nine tenths of the roughly 29 patients were identified as males with urothelial cancer of bladder origin, and a prior smoking history was reported by 18 of 29 patients. In the same patients, pretreatment tumors underwent whole exome sequencing and RNA sequencing in addition to TCR sequencing. An ECOG performance status of 0 or 1 was recorded for the patients, and 0 to 3 prior chemotherapy regimens had been received by the patients. Under 30 patients had pretreatment blood TCR-seq, approximately 24 had at least one posttreatment blood collection, and approximately 24 had tumor TCR-seq. Durable clinical benefit was defined as a progression-free survival longer than 6 months, and TCR features were additionally tested against progression-free survival and overall survival.

From its cysteine to its phenylalanine, the CDR3 spans 16 amino acids. Only the CDR3 part of the read is kept: 48 bases, read in frame from the first base. Trimmed from V: 5 bases; trimmed from J: 3 bases; junction bases lacking a gene match: 7. The germline V gene (reference sequence) yields LNHDA for CDR1 and SQIVND for CDR2. Synthetic TCR analog templates were spiked into each PCR so that absolute template abundance could be estimated from read counts. The immunoSEQ assay used bias-controlled V and J gene primers to amplify TCRbeta CDR3 regions from genomic DNA. Sequencing of rearranged TCRbeta segments was done at approximately 20X coverage. For the original study's pipeline: Clustering was used to correct sequencing errors, and CDR3s were annotated against IMGT to assign V, D and J genes. Downstream analyses used only productive TCRbeta rearrangements, leaving out any out-of-frame or stop-codon sequences. To compute clonality, Shannon entropy was normalized by the log of the number of unique productive sequences and then subtracted from one. Clones differing between time points or between blood and tumor were identified by Fisher's exact test with Benjamini-Hochberg correction at adjusted p below 0.01. The clones in this table, taken by TCRdb from immuneACCESS, are in-frame only. Not every clone is retained; where verified, under half of the shortfall comes from an unresolved V gene, and the cause of the rest is unknown. The DNA was the basis for D and trimming; V, J and clone size are from that table. Recorded for this sample are around 100,000 clones; more than 75% of them occurred a single time. Together, the top ten hold 1.5% to 2.5% of the sample.

Interpreted using the paper, the time point label stands for: pretreatment peripheral blood. A cohort of approximately 31 patients with locally advanced or metastatic urothelial carcinoma, treated at Memorial Sloan Kettering on a trial protocol, was included. Peripheral blood mononuclear cells were collected from each patient pretreatment and during treatment, giving between 1 and 8 total time points per patient. The Qiagen DNeasy Blood extraction kit was used to purify genomic DNA from total PBMCs and tumor samples. PBMCs were collected pretreatment and during treatment and were isolated and stored as previously described. The full study reports these points: Greater expansion of tumor-associated TCR clones in peripheral blood 3 weeks after the start of treatment was observed in patients with durable benefit (n ≈ 22, p = 0.022). Improved progression-free and overall survival was associated with having pretreatment peripheral blood TCR clonality below the median. Because of the small sample size (n ≈ 29) and the many exploratory analyses performed, the results are intended to be regarded as hypothesis-generating.

The sample was PBMCs, taken around atezolizumab (anti-PD-L1) treatment. The TCR comes from a man in his 60s with urothelial cancer. The rearrangement combines TRBV19 with TRBJ2-5, with 12 bases aligning to TRBD2. The encoded CDR3 is CASSSSGRADKETQYF. The DNA sequence is given as TGTGCCAGTAGTTCTAGCGGGAGGGCAGACAAAGAGACCCAGTACTTC.